The entry below describes one TCR beta chain. The antigen remains unidentified. The entry originates in a study of cytomegalovirus exposure and HLA in healthy donors. Study information: Assignment to the Caucasian-associated ancestry cluster applied to less than 85% of the roughly 420 genotyped donors.

Vbeta (60) and Jbeta (13) primers were used in the PCR. TCRdb keeps only in-frame clones here, not all; method: immunoSEQ multiplex PCR. The table records 150,000 or so clones, around 80% of them present only once. With V trimmed by 5 bases and J by 7 bases, 8 bases remained unmatched. Germline CDR1 SGHRS, CDR2 YFSETQ. The CDR3 has 15 amino acids. Study outcomes and limitations: Certain sequence variants were highly shared and formed a cluster, and this cluster was likely a sequencing artifact.

The sample was PBMCs. The receptor comes from a young man in good health and CMV-seropositive. The rearrangement joins TRBV5-1 to TRBJ1-6; 8 bases are a match to TRBD1. CDR3 DNA: TGCGCCAGCAGTATACCGGACAGGGAAAATTCACCCCTCCACTTT. This encodes CASSIPDRENSPLHF.